This TCR beta chain was identified during a study of blood T cell repertoires in COVID-19. About the research overall: From T cells, B-cell-depleted T cells, or PBMCs came the material, which was cDNA or gDNA.

Original processing methods: Amplification of reference gene primers provided the estimated nucleated cell counts. The table came from immunoSEQ multiplex PCR; TCRdb's copy has only in-frame clones and leaves some out. D and trimming come from the DNA, and the V and J calls and clone size come from that table. This table has over 95,000 clones, over 65% appearing once. Between the trimmed V and J ends, which lost 4 bases and 1 base, there was a span of 13 bases. The CDR3 is made up of 15 amino acids. Germline V CDR1 and CDR2: SNHLY, FYNNEI. The specimen sequenced was peripheral blood. This receptor was taken from a woman aged 40 to 50 with acute or convalescent COVID-19. The rearrangement links TRBV2 to TRBJ2-5; possibly TRBD1 for D (5 bases). CDR3 sequence reads: CASSGTRAAQETQYF. In DNA, the CDR3 is TGTGCCAGCAGTGGGACCAGGGCCGCCCAAGAGACCCAGTACTTC.